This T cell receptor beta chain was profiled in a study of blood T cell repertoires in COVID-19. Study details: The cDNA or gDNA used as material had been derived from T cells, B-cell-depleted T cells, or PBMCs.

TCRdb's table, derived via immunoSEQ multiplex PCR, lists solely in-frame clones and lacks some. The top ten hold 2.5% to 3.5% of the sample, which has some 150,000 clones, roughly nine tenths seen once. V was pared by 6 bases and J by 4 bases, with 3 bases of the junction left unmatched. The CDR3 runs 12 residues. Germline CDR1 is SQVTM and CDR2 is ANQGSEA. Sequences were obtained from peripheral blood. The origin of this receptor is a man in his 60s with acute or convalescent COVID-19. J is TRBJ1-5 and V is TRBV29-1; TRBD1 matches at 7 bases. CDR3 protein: CSVGDSNQPQHF. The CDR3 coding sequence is TGCAGCGTGGGGGACAGTAATCAGCCCCAGCATTTT.